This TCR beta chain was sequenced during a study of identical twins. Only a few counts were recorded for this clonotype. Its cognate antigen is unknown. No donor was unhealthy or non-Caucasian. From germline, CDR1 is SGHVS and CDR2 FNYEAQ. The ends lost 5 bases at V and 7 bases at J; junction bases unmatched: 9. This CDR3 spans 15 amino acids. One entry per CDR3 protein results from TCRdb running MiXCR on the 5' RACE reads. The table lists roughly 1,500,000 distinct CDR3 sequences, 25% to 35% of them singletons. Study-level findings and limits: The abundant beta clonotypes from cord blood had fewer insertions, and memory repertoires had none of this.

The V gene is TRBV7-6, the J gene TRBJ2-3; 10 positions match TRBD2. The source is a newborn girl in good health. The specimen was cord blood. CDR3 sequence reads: CASSPIAGGPNTQYF. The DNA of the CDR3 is TGTGCCAGCAGCCCTATAGCGGGGGGACCCAATACGCAGTATTTT.